Listed below are T cell receptor beta chains from one sample, sequenced in a study of blood T cell repertoires in COVID-19. The method was immunoSEQ multiplex PCR; TCRdb's version includes in-frame clones alone and lacks a portion of them. The sample includes 70,000 to 85,000 clones, 80% to 90% of them seen just once. The source material was peripheral blood. The receptors stem from a man aged 80 or over with active or convalescent COVID-19. Each CDR3 is given without its conserved first and last residue. Fields, in order: J gene, V gene, CDR3 protein.

>TRBJ1-2|TRBV5-4
ASSLAKGDREGYT
>TRBJ2-5|TRBV19
ASSIQGLQETQY
>TRBJ1-4|TRBV5-1
ASSFGTGGNEKLF
>TRBJ2-7|TRBV27
ASRTTGVLEQY
>TRBJ2-7|TRBV7-2
ASSPLTGEVGEQY
>TRBJ2-7|TRBV19
ASSEEGAYEQY
>TRBJ2-1|TRBV18
ASSPPGRNEQF
>TRBJ2-2|TRBV7-7
ASSISGGELF
>TRBJ1-5|TRBV19
ASSRHRDSNQPQH
>TRBJ2-2|TRBV18
ASSPGLAGGRRAGELF
>TRBJ1-6|TRBV7-8
ASSLLYESGTGVGSPLH
>TRBJ2-3|TRBV2
ASSFLAGGASTDTQY
>TRBJ2-2|TRBV7-9
ASSLQGARSGELF
>TRBJ1-5|TRBV19
ASSSSGGTQPQH
>TRBJ1-1|TRBV2
ASSANRNTEAF
>TRBJ2-2|TRBV3-1/TRBV3-2
ASSMSGVNTGELF
>TRBJ1-2|TRBV19
ASNDRLYGYT
>TRBJ2-4|TRBV19
ASIPGRGLAKNIQY
>TRBJ2-3|TRBV6-2/TRBV6-3
ASSSTTSGRAWDTQY
>TRBJ2-5|TRBV5-5
ASNAVAGGQETQY
>TRBJ1-4|TRBV10-3
AIRPQGTNEKLF
>TRBJ2-3|TRBV4-2
ASSQVWERTDTQY
>TRBJ1-2|TRBV3-1/TRBV3-2
ASSQDVQGRGDGYT
>TRBJ2-1|TRBV27
ASSLSGGYSYNEQF
>TRBJ2-1|TRBV6-5
ASSPLTGGNEQF
>TRBJ1-3|TRBV3-1/TRBV3-2
ASRGGANTIY
>TRBJ2-3|TRBV7-9
ASSLVGGGSTDTQY
>TRBJ2-7|TRBV14
ASSQYVAGGGEQY
>TRBJ2-7|TRBV27
ASGTGLLEQY
>TRBJ1-2|TRBV27
ASGWTGSRGLYGYT
>TRBJ2-2|TRBV7-2
ASSLTRVGELF
>TRBJ1-5|TRBV3-1/TRBV3-2
ASSQYGTGGNQPQH
>TRBJ2-6|TRBV15
ATSRRTEANVLT
>TRBJ2-2|TRBV7-3
ASSSSGGRNTGELF
>TRBJ1-1|TRBV9
ASSVGDRLVTEAF
>TRBJ1-1|TRBV19
ASSPSKTGGTEAF
>TRBJ1-1|TRBV5-1
ASSPDMGAGNTEAF
>TRBJ1-2|TRBV25-1
ASSDRGIDGYT
>TRBJ2-1|TRBV7-6
ASSPGFMRGNYNEQF
>TRBJ2-5|TRBV7-9
ASSWEGGSETQY
>TRBJ2-7|TRBV6-5
ASKDRGLVWEQY